This T cell receptor (beta chain) was captured in a study of Ad26.COV2.S vaccination and SARS-CoV-2 variants. Turning to the study itself: Donor was in the COV1001 Ad26.COV2.S trial arm. Once, or twice with 56 days between doses, Ad26.COV2.S was given intramuscularly. Whole-study results and caveats: TCR breadth and depth analyses may have underestimated total T cell responses.

Germline V gene sequence: CDR1 MNHEY, CDR2 SVGEGT. This CDR3 has 19 amino acids. Trimming cost V 2 bases and J 2 bases, with 19 bases left between them. Regarding treatment: 19 received Ad26.COV2.S at low or high dose, single or two shots; roughly 5 received placebo; per-sample allocation not given. Following the first vaccine or placebo injection, samples were taken on day 63. Recruitment in Boston yielded a donor of adult age, 18-55 years. Profiled with immunoSEQ multiplex PCR; TCRdb holds only in-frame clones, not every one. The data contain about 440,000 clones, around nine tenths of them singletons. About this clone: Its target is unknown.

This chain uses TRBV6-2 or TRBV6-3 with TRBJ2-6; the D gene is possibly TRBD2 (8 bases). The clonotype originates from a person aged 18-60 years who received the Ad26.COV2.S COVID-19 vaccine or a placebo. The sample was peripheral blood, taken in a trial of Ad26.COV2.S vaccine versus placebo. The CDR3 nucleotides read TGTGCCAGCAGTTACACCCCGGGAGGGGGCGAACCTGGGGCCAACGTCCTGACTTTC. It encodes CASSYTPGGGEPGANVLTF.